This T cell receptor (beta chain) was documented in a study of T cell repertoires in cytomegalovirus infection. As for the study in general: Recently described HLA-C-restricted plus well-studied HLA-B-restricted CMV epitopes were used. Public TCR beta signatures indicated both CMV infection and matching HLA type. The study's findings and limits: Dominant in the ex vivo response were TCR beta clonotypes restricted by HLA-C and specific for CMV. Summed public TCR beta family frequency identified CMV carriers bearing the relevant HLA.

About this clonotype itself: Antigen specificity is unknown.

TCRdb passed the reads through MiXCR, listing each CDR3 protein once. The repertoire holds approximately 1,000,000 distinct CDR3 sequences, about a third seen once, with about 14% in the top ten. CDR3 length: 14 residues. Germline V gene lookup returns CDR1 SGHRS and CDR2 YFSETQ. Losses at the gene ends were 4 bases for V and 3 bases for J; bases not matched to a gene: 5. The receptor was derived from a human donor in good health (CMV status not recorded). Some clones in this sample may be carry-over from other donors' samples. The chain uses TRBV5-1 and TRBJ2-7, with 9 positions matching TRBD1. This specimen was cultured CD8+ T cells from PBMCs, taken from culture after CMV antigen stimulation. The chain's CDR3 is CASSTGTGHYEQYF. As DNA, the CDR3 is TGCGCCAGCAGCACCGGGACAGGGCACTACGAGCAGTACTTC.